This T cell receptor (beta chain) was sequenced in a study of cytomegalovirus exposure and HLA in healthy donors. The PCR employed 60 Vbeta primers together with 13 Jbeta primers. Sequencing was performed with immunoSEQ multiplex PCR; in TCRdb, only in-frame clones are kept and a portion is missing. The sample shows roughly 190,000 clones, around 87% of them seen only once. The TCR originated in a man aged 25-45 years in good health and CMV-seronegative. The sample was PBMCs.

The CDR3 DNA is TGTGCCAGCAGCTTAGCTGGGGGGGGGACAGGGGGCTACGAGCAGTACTTC. Translation gives CASSLAGGGTGGYEQYF. The chain has TRBV11-2 and TRBJ2-7, with 11 bases lining up with TRBD1. The CDR3 runs to 17 residues. With V trimmed by 1 base and J by 3 bases, 8 bases remained unmatched. The germline CDR1 and CDR2 sequences are SGHAT and FQNNGV.